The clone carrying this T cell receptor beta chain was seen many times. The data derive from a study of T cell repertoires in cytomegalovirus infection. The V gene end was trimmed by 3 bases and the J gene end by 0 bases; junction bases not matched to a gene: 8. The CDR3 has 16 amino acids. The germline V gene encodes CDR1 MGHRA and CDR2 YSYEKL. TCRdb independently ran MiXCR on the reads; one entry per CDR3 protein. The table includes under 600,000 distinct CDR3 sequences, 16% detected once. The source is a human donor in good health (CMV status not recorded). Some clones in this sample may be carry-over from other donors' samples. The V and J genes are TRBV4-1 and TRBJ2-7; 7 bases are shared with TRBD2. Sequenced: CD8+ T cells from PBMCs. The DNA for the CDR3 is TGCGCCAGCAGCCACTTCACCGGGACTACCTCCTACGAGCAGTACTTC. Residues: CASSHFTGTTSYEQYF.